The next 25 T cell receptor beta chains were all read from a single sample in a study of molecular identifiers for immune sequencing clone quantification. TCRdb reprocessed the PCR reads with MiXCR, giving one entry per CDR3 protein. The profile shows 90,000 or so distinct CDR3 sequences, roughly 23% of them singletons. Input material: naive CD8+ T cells from blood, with Jurkat cell RNA spiked in. The subset was: FACS-sorted CD8+CD4-CCR7+CD45RA+ naive T cells. All receptors come from a human donor in good health. Some libraries in this study had Jurkat cell RNA spiked in.

The chain recombines TRBV7-9 with TRBJ1-3; D gene unclear. The germline CDR1 and CDR2 sequences are SEHNR and FQNEAQ (reference sequence). Deletions cut 0 bases from V and 3 bases from J, with 6 bases between. CDR3 length equals 14 residues. CDR3 protein: CASSLALSGNTIYF. The CDR3 DNA sequence: TGTGCCAGCAGCTTAGCGCTCAGTGGAAACACCATATATTTT.

This clonotype was detected many times. The gene calls are TRBV5-1 and TRBJ2-7, with D maybe TRBD2 (6 bases). Germline assignment: CDR1 SGHRS and CDR2 YFSETQ. Trimming cost V 0 bases and J 3 bases, with 16 bases left between them. The CDR3 covers 16 residues. The CDR3 bases are TGCGCCAGCAGCTTGGCCGGGGGAGATTACAACTACGAGCAGTACTTC. This sequence encodes CASSLAGGDYNYEQYF.

Ten or more counts support this clonotype. CDR3 protein: CASSPEEGTPYEQYF. CDR3 nucleotide sequence: TGCGCCAGCAGCCCAGAGGAAGGGACACCCTACGAGCAGTACTTC. The chain carries TRBV4-1 and TRBJ2-7, with D tentatively TRBD1 (6 bases). Trimming shortened V by 4 bases and J by 2 bases, and 15 bases separated the two germline ends. This CDR3 has 15 amino acids. CDR1 and CDR2 (germline): MGHRA, YSYEKL.

V and J are TRBV5-4 and TRBJ1-2; no reliable D call. V was pared by 2 bases and J by 4 bases, with 9 bases between. Germline V gene sequence: CDR1 SGHNT, CDR2 YYREEE (reference sequence). The CDR3 is 13 amino acids. In DNA form, the CDR3 reads TGTGCCAGCAGCTTCAAGGGCGGCTATGGCTACACCTTC. It codes for CASSFKGGYGYTF.

The chain carries TRBV24-1 and TRBJ1-4; no firm D call. Germline assignment: CDR1 KGHDR and CDR2 SFDVKD. V was pared by 9 bases and J by 0 bases, with 10 bases between. The CDR3 contains 14 residues. CDR3 loop: CATQELTTNEKLFF. DNA for the CDR3: TGTGCCACCCAAGAACTCACAACTAATGAAAAACTGTTTTTT.

This clonotype occurred a few times. The chain joins TRBV27 to TRBJ2-7, with TRBD2 identical over 12 bases. The CDR3 runs 16 residues. The V segment lost 3 bases and the J segment 6 bases; nucleotides outside the gene matches: 9. Germline-derived CDR1 and CDR2 are MNHEY and SMNVEV (reference sequence). This CDR3 is CASSFSLAGGPGEQYF. DNA for the CDR3: TGTGCCAGCAGTTTTAGCCTAGCGGGAGGGCCGGGCGAGCAGTACTTC.

This chain links TRBV6-1 with TRBJ2-1; 8 nucleotides line up with TRBD2. The CDR3 is 15 amino acids. Looked up from germline, CDR1 is MNHNS and CDR2 is SASEGT. The V gene end was trimmed by 5 bases and the J gene end by 0 bases; junction bases not matched to a gene: 3. CDR3 nucleotide sequence: TGTGCCAGCAGTTCGGGGGGGAGCTCCTACAATGAGCAGTTCTTC. Translating it yields CASSSGGSSYNEQFF.

This clonotype was detected ten times or more. This chain connects TRBV28 to TRBJ2-7, with D possibly TRBD2 on 6 matching bases. The CDR3 contains 15 residues. Trimming took off 6 bases at V and 12 bases at J, with 27 bases between the two ends. CDR1 is MDHEN, CDR2 SYDVKM, per germline. Written as DNA, the CDR3 is TGTGCCAGCAGCTTGACCTCACTAGCTTCAATTCGGGTGTACTTC. Protein sequence: CASSLTSLASIRVYF.

This clonotype occurred many times. The chain recombines TRBV4-3 with TRBJ2-7; D is undetermined. V gave up 1 base and J gave up 3 bases, with 7 bases separating them. The CDR3 totals 13 residues. In germline, CDR1 is LGHNA, CDR2 YSLEER. Here the CDR3 reads CASSQGYSYEQYF. The CDR3 DNA reads as TGCGCCAGCAGCCAAGGGTACAGCTACGAGCAGTACTTC.

This clonotype was counted at least ten times. The chain is built from TRBV6-5 and TRBJ1-4, with 7 bases lining up with TRBD1. The CDR3 length is 14 residues. V lost 6 bases, J lost 6 bases, and 7 bases stayed unmatched. From germline, CDR1 is MNHEY and CDR2 SVGAGI. Here the CDR3 reads CASRTGTDDEKLFF. CDR3 DNA: TGTGCCAGCAGGACCGGGACAGACGATGAAAAACTGTTTTTT.

At least ten counts were recorded for this clonotype. The chain employs TRBV9 and TRBJ2-3; D remains ambiguous. V was cut by 2 bases and J by 4 bases, with 5 bases left in between. This CDR3 has 12 amino acids. CDR1 and CDR2 (germline): SGDLS, YYNGEE. Here the CDR3 reads CASSVAADTQYF. The CDR3 DNA reads TGTGCCAGCAGCGTGGCGGCAGATACGCAGTATTTT.

This clonotype was recorded once. A much larger clone differs from this one at a single base, so this may be a read error. CDR3 sequence: CANSQSYYSNQPQHF. The CDR3 DNA sequence: TGCGCCAACAGCCAGAGCTATTATAGCAATCAGCCCCAGCATTTT. This chain uses TRBV4-3 with TRBJ1-5; D is uncertain. The germline gives CDR1 LGHNA, CDR2 YSLEER. There are 15 residues in the CDR3.

Written as DNA, the CDR3 is TGTGCCAGCAGCGAGCCGACAGGGGGCTGGACTGAAGCTTTCTTT. Translated, it gives CASSEPTGGWTEAFF. The gene calls are TRBV5-6 and TRBJ1-1; 10 bases align to TRBD1. Germline V lookup: CDR1 SGHDT, CDR2 YYEEEE. The CDR3 loop spans 15 amino acids. V lost 4 bases to trimming and J lost 5 bases; unmatched junction nucleotides: 8.

This clonotype showed up many times. J is TRBJ2-5 and V is TRBV29-1; D is perhaps TRBD2 (7 bases). The CDR3 sequence is 19 residues long. CDR1 is SQVTM and CDR2 is ANQGSEA in the germline V gene. Between the trimmed V and J ends, which lost 6 bases and 5 bases, there was a span of 34 bases. The CDR3 protein is CSVWVTTPPEGGVGETQYF. In DNA, the CDR3 is TGCAGCGTGTGGGTCACAACACCCCCTGAAGGGGGGGTGGGGGAGACCCAGTACTTC.

This clonotype was seen ten or more times. The chain is built from TRBV20-1 and TRBJ2-7, with D perhaps matching TRBD2 (6 bases). The CDR3 extends over 12 amino acids. Trimming took 5 bases from V and 7 from J, leaving 15 bases between them. The V gene's germline CDR1 is DFQATT and CDR2 SNEGSKA (reference sequence). The CDR3 loop reads CSAYGPAGEQYF. DNA for the CDR3: TGCAGTGCTTACGGCCCGGCGGGGGAGCAGTACTTC.

The chain is built from TRBV7-2 and TRBJ2-1; unclear D gene. Trimming shortened V by 1 base and J by 5 bases, and 6 bases separated the two germline ends. The CDR3 spans 13 residues. From germline, CDR1 is SGHTA and CDR2 FQGNSA. The CDR3 reads CASSLGVDNEQFF. CDR3 DNA sequence: TGTGCCAGCAGCTTAGGGGTAGACAATGAGCAGTTCTTC.

The chain combines TRBV9 with TRBJ1-6, with TRBD1 matching over 10 bases. This CDR3 has 14 residues. With 4 bases clipped from V and 10 bases from J, the junction kept 5 bases outside the gene matches. Germline V CDR1 and CDR2: SGDLS, YYNGEE. CDR3 nucleotides: TGTGCCAGCAGCTCTGGGACAGGGGAATCACCCCTCCACTTT. It codes for CASSSGTGESPLHF.

Points on this clonotype: Possible read error: a much larger clone is one base away. In nucleotides, the CDR3 is TGTGCCAGCAGCCCAAAGACAGGGGTTGCCGCCGGGGCGCTGTTTTTT. It translates to CASSPKTGVAAGALFF. The chain carries TRBV3-1 and TRBJ2-2; TRBD1 matches at 8 bases. The CDR3 spans 16 residues. Germline lookup yields CDR1 LGHDT and CDR2 YNNKEL (reference sequence).

The chain recombines TRBV7-9 with TRBJ2-3; 8 positions agree with TRBD1. The CDR3 extends over 17 amino acids. V gave up 6 bases and J gave up 1 base; unmatched junction bases: 12. Germline CDR1 reads SEHNR; CDR2 reads FQNEAQ (reference sequence). The CDR3 is CASRHQTGTGGTDTQYF. In DNA form, the CDR3 reads TGTGCCAGCAGGCACCAGACCGGGACAGGAGGCACAGATACGCAGTATTTT.

In the case of this clonotype: A much bigger clone sits one base away, suggesting this may be a read error. J is TRBJ2-7 and V is TRBV29-1, with D tentatively TRBD1 or TRBD2 (6 bases each). The CDR3 covers 12 residues. CDR1 is SQVTM and CDR2 is ANQGSEA in the germline V gene. CDR3 sequence (DNA): TGCAGCGTTGCCGGGGGCGCGTACGCGCAGTACTTC. Amino acids: CSVAGGAYAQYF.

The V gene is TRBV19, the J gene TRBJ1-1; D not certain. Between the trimmed V and J ends, which lost 6 bases and 4 bases, there was a span of 15 bases. This CDR3 spans 14 amino acids. Looked up from germline, CDR1 is LNHDA and CDR2 is SQIVND (reference sequence). The CDR3 loop reads CASRQASVATEAFF. In DNA, the CDR3 is TGTGCCAGTAGGCAGGCAAGCGTGGCCACTGAAGCTTTCTTT.

This clonotype was seen ten or more times. This chain uses TRBV7-9 with TRBJ2-3; possibly TRBD1 for D (5 bases). CDR1 is SEHNR and CDR2 is FQNEAQ in the germline V gene (reference sequence). The CDR3 contains 16 residues. V lost 4 bases, J lost 0 bases, and 14 bases lay in between. This chain's CDR3 is CASSSADKSSTDTQYF. DNA of the CDR3: TGTGCCAGCAGCTCGGCGGACAAGTCTAGCACAGATACGCAGTATTTT.

In the case of this clonotype: This may be a read error, as it is one base from a much larger clone. The rearrangement joins TRBV24-1 to TRBJ2-5, with a possible D match to TRBD1 (6 bases). This CDR3 is built from 14 residues. CDR1 is KGHDR, CDR2 SFDVKD, per germline. CDR3 nucleotide sequence: TGTGCCACCGGTGATTTTTCAGGGGAAGAGACCCAGTACTTC. Protein product: CATGDFSGEETQYF.

This clonotype was recorded many times. This chain connects TRBV4-1 to TRBJ2-5, with a weak D call TRBD1 (5 bases). The CDR3 covers 14 residues. Trimming removed 1 base from V and 0 bases from J, with 6 bases in between. CDR1 and CDR2 (germline): MGHRA, YSYEKL. The CDR3 nucleotides read TGCGCCAGCAGCCAAGTGGGGCACCAAGAGACCCAGTACTTC. This codes for CASSQVGHQETQYF.

This clonotype was seen repeatedly, ten times or more. This chain joins TRBV6-2 or TRBV6-3 and TRBJ1-2, with D possibly matching TRBD1 (6 bases). This CDR3 is built from 16 residues. Germline V CDR1 and CDR2: MNHEY, SVGEGT. The V end was cut by 4 bases, the J end by 7 bases, with 22 bases between. Here the CDR3 DNA reads TGTGCCAGCAGTTCTACGGGTGCGGGGGGCGTCTCTGGCTACACCTTC. Its translation: CASSSTGAGGVSGYTF.